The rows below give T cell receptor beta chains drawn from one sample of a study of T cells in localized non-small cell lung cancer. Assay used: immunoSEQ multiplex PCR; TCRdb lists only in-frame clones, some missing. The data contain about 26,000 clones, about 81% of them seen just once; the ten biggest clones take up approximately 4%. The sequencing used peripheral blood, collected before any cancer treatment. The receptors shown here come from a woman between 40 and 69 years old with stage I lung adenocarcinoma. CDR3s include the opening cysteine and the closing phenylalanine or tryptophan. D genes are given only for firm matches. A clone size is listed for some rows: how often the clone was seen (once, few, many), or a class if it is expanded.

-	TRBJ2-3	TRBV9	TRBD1	TGTGCCAGCAGCGTAGAGGGGGCGGATACGCAGTATTTT	CASSVEGADTQYF
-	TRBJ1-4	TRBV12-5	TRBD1	TGTGCTAGTGGTTTGGGAAAGGGGGCTCTCGCAACTAATGAAAAACTGTTTTTT	CASGLGKGALATNEKLFF
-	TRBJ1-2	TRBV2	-	TGTGCCAGCAATTCAGGGGACTATGGCTACACCTTC	CASNSGDYGYTF
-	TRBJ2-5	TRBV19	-	TGTGCCAGTAGTATCAGCGGTGAGGAGACCCAGTACTTC	CASSISGEETQYF
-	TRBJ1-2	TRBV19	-	TGTGCCAGTAGCATGCAGGAAGTTGGCTACACCTTC	CASSMQEVGYTF
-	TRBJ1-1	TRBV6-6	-	TGTGCCAGCAGTTACGTTGGGACTGAAGCTTTCTTT	CASSYVGTEAFF
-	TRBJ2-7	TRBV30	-	TGTGCCTGGAGTAGTTCCGGGTCCCACGAGCAGTACTTC	CAWSSSGSHEQYF
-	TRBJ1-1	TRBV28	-	TGTGCCAGCACCAGGTTGGCAAACACTGAAGCTTTCTTT	CASTRLANTEAFF
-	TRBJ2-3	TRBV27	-	TGTGCCAGCAGTTTACAGGACAGCACAGATACGCAGTATTTT	CASSLQDSTDTQYF
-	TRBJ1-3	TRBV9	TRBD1	TGTGCCAGCAGCGCCTCAGGGGGCCTCTCTGGAAACACCATATATTTT	CASSASGGLSGNTIYF
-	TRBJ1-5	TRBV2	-	TGTGCCAGCAGTGAGCAGCGTGGCAATCAGCCCCAGCATTTT	CASSEQRGNQPQHF
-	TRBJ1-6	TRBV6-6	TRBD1	TGTGCCAGCAGTGGAATGGGACAGGGTAATTCACCCCTCCACTTT	CASSGMGQGNSPLHF
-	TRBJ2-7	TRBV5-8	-	TGTGCCAGCAGCTGGGGGGACAGTCGCTACGAGCAGTACTTC	CASSWGDSRYEQYF
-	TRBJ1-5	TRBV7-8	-	TGTGCCAGCAGCTTAGCAGGGGATCGTGGGATGAATCAGCCCCAGCATTTT	CASSLAGDRGMNQPQHF
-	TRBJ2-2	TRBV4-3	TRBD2	TGCGCCAGCAGCCAATACACTAGCGGGGGGACCGGGGAGCTGTTTTTT	CASSQYTSGGTGELFF
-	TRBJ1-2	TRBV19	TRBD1	TGTGCCAGTAGTCCCGGGGGACAGGGAAAGGACTATGGCTACACCTTC	CASSPGGQGKDYGYTF
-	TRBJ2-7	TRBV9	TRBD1	TGTGCCAGCAGCTTAACCGGGACAGGGGCCGAGCAGTACTTC	CASSLTGTGAEQYF
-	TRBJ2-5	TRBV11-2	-	TGTGCCAGCAGCTTCGTCCGGGGCCAAGGCGGAAAGACCCAGTACTTC	CASSFVRGQGGKTQYF
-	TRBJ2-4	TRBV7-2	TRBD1	TGTGCCAGCAGCAGAACCCGGACAGGGTCCCAGTACTTC	CASSRTRTGSQYF
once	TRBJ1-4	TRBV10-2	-	TGCGCCAGCAGTACAGGGCCGGGTGAAAAACTGTTTTTT	CASSTGPGEKLFF
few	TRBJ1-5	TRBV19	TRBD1	TGTGCCAGTAGTATTGATGGGACAGGGAAGAATCAGCCCCAGCATTTT	CASSIDGTGKNQPQHF
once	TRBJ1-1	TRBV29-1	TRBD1	TGCAGCGTTGGGCTGGTCAGGGGGCCCACTGAAGCTTTCTTT	CSVGLVRGPTEAFF
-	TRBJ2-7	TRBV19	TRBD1	TGTGCCAGTAGTATGGGGACAGGGGACTACGAGCAGTACTTC	CASSMGTGDYEQYF
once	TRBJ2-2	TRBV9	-	TGTGCCAGCAGCGAGTCTAGGCAGGGTGGTACCGGGGAGCTGTTTTTT	CASSESRQGGTGELFF
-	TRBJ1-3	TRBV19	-	TGTGCCAGTATTCCTCCCGGCTCTGGAAACACCATATATTTT	CASIPPGSGNTIYF
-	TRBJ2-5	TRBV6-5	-	TGTGCCAGCAGTTACCGCGGCAGAGAGACCCAGTACTTC	CASSYRGRETQYF
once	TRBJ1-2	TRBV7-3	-	TGTGCCAGCAGCTCAACCAGAGGCGGGGGCGGCTACACCTTC	CASSSTRGGGGYTF
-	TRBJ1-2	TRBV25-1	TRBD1	TGTGCCAGCAGTGGGTCCCTACAGGGGGCGACTAACTATGGCTACACCTTC	CASSGSLQGATNYGYTF
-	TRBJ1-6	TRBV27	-	TGTGCCAGCAGTTTTCTTGGAGGGGGTTCACCCCTCCACTTT	CASSFLGGGSPLHF